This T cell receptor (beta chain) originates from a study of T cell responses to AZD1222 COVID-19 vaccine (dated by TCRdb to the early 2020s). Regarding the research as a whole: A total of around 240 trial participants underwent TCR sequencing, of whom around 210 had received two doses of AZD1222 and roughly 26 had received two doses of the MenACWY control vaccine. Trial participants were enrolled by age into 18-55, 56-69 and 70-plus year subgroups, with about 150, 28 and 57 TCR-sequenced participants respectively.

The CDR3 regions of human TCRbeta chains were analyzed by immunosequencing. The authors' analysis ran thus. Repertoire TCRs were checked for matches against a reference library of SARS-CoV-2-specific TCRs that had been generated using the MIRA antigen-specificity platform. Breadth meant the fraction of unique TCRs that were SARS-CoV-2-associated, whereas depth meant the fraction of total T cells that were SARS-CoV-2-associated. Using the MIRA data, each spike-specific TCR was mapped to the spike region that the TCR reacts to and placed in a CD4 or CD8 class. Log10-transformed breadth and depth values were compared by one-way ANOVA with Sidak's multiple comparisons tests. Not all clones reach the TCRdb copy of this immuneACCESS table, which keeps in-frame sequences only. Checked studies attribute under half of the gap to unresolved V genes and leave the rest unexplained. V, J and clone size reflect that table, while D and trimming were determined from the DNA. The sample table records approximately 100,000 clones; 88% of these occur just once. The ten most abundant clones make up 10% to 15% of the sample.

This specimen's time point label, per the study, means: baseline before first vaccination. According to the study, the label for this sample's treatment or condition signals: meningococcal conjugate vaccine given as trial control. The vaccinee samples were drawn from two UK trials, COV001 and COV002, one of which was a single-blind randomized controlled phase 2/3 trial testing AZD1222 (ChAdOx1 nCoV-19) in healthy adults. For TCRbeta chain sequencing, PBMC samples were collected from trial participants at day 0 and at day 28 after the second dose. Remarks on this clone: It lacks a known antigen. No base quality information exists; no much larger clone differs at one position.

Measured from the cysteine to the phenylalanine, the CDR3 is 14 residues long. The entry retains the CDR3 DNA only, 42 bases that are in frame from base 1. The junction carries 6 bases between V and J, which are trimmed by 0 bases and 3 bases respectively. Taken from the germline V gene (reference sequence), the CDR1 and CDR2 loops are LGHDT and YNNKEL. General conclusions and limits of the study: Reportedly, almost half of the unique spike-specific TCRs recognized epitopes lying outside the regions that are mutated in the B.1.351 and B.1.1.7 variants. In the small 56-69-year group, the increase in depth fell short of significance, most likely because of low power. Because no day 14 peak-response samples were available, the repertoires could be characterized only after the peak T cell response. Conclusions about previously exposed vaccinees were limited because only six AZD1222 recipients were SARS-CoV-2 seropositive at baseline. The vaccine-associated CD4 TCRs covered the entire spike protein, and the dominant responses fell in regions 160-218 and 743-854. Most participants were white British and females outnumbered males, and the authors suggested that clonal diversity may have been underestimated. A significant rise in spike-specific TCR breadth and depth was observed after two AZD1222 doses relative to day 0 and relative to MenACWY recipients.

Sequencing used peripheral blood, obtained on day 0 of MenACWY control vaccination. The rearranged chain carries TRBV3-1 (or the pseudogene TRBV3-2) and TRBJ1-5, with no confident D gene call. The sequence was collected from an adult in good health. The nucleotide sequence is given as TGTGCCAGCAGCCAAGACGGCTTCAATCAGCCCCAGCATTTT. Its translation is CASSQDGFNQPQHF.